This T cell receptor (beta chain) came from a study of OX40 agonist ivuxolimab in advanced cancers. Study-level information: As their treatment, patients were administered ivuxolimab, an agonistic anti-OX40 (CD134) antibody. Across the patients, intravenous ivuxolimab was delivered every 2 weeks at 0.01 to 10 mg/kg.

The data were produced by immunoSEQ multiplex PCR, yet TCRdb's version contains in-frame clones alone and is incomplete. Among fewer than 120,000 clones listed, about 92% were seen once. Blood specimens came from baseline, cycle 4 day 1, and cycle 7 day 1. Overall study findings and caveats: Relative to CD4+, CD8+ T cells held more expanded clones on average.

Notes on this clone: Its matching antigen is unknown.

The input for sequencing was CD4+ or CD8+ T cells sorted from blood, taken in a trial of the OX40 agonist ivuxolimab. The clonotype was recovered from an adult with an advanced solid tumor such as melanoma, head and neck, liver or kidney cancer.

The CDR3 loop reads CASSISRGSPLHF. CDR3 DNA: TGTGCCAGTAGTATCTCCAGGGGTTCACCCCTCCACTTT. J is TRBJ1-6 and V is TRBV19, with TRBD1 as a possible D gene (6 bases). Trimming stripped 3 bases from V and 9 bases from J, with 9 bases between. The length of the CDR3 is 13 residues. The germline CDR1 and CDR2 sequences are LNHDA and SQIVND (reference sequence). The full variable domain, completed using reference TRBV19 and TRBJ1-6, is DGGITQSPKYLFRKEGQNVTLSCEQNLNHDAMYWYRQDPGQGLRLIYYSQIVNDFQKGDIAEGYSVSREKKESFPLTVTSAQKNPTAFYLCASSISRGSPLHFGNGTRLTVT.